The rows below give T cell receptor beta chains drawn from one sample of a study of ipilimumab plus nivolumab after autologous stem cell transplantation. Generated by immunoSEQ multiplex PCR, the TCRdb table keeps only in-frame clones and is missing some. The sample contains roughly 86,000 clones, 83% of which appear only once. Source: PBMCs, taken in a trial of ipilimumab plus nivolumab as post-transplant consolidation. Receptors were obtained from a male donor with diffuse large B-cell lymphoma. Each CDR3 is given with its conserved first and last residue. The order of the fields is J gene, D gene, V gene, clone size, CDR3 protein, CDR3 DNA. D genes are given only for firm matches. A clone size is listed for some rows: how often the clone was seen (once, few, many), or a class if it is expanded.

>TRBJ1-2|NA|TRBV30|NA
CAWRGGRNYGYTF
TGTGCCTGGAGGGGGGGGCGGAACTATGGCTACACCTTC
>TRBJ2-5|TRBD2|TRBV10-2|NA
CASMRLAGYQETQYF
TGCGCCAGCATGCGACTAGCGGGGTACCAAGAGACCCAGTACTTC
>TRBJ2-2|TRBD1|TRBV5-4|NA
CASTPDRVSGELFF
TGTGCCAGCACCCCCGACAGGGTCAGCGGGGAGCTGTTTTTT
>TRBJ1-4|NA|TRBV11-2|NA
CASSLGRAHLNEKLFF
TGTGCCAGCAGCTTAGGCAGGGCCCACCTTAATGAAAAACTGTTTTTT
>TRBJ2-5|NA|TRBV15|few
CATSARNVQETQYF
TGTGCCACCAGCGCCCGGAATGTACAAGAGACCCAGTACTTC
>TRBJ1-1|NA|TRBV7-9|NA
CASSFSGLNTEAFF
TGTGCCAGCAGCTTTTCCGGGTTGAACACTGAAGCTTTCTTT
>TRBJ1-5|NA|TRBV6-5|NA
CASSSQQGPGPQHF
TGTGCCAGCAGTTCCCAACAGGGACCTGGGCCCCAGCATTTT
>TRBJ2-3|NA|TRBV5-1|NA
CAKGGTPLPDTQYF
TGCGCCAAAGGGGGGACACCGTTACCGGATACGCAGTATTTT
>TRBJ2-7|NA|TRBV27|NA
CASSPTPYFTYEQYF
TGTGCCAGCAGCCCTACGCCATATTTTACCTACGAGCAGTACTTC
>TRBJ1-2|TRBD1|TRBV30|NA
CAWSVPWGQPISGYTF
TGTGCCTGGAGTGTACCTTGGGGACAGCCTATAAGTGGCTACACCTTC
>TRBJ1-5|TRBD1|TRBV2|NA
CASSTGVGGGNQPQHF
TGTGCCAGCAGTACAGGGGTTGGTGGCGGCAATCAGCCCCAGCATTTT
>TRBJ1-2|NA|TRBV6-6|NA
CASSYSKGFGYTF
TGTGCCAGCAGTTACTCGAAGGGGTTTGGCTACACCTTC
>TRBJ1-2|NA|TRBV21-1|NA
CASSKDWDRHYYGYTF
TGTGCCAGCAGCAAAGATTGGGACCGACATTACTATGGCTACACCTTC
>TRBJ2-7|TRBD2|TRBV9|NA
CASSPSGGSSYEQYF
TGTGCCAGCAGCCCCTCGGGAGGAAGCTCCTACGAGCAGTACTTC
>TRBJ1-5|NA|TRBV4-2|NA
CASSQEPWALEQPQHF
TGTGCCAGCAGCCAAGAGCCTTGGGCTCTTGAACAGCCCCAGCATTTT
>TRBJ2-1|NA|TRBV18|NA
CASSTVTSLNEQFF
TGTGCCAGCTCAACTGTGACTAGTCTCAATGAGCAGTTCTTC
>TRBJ2-5|NA|TRBV5-4|once
CASSFGQGGETQYF
TGTGCCAGCAGCTTCGGGCAGGGTGGCGAGACCCAGTACTTC
>TRBJ1-5|NA|TRBV10-3|NA
CAISESMGLNQPQHF
TGTGCCATCAGTGAGTCGATGGGGCTCAATCAGCCCCAGCATTTT
>TRBJ1-1|TRBD1|TRBV6-1|NA
CASSVRGQGTEAFF
TGTGCCAGCAGCGTTCGGGGACAGGGGACTGAAGCTTTCTTT
>TRBJ1-3|TRBD1|TRBV29-1|NA
CSAGGGSGNTIYF
TGCAGCGCAGGGGGGGGCTCCGGAAACACCATATATTTT
>TRBJ2-3|NA|TRBV18|NA
CASSPRGLGTDTQYF
TGTGCCAGCTCACCACGGGGGTTGGGCACAGATACGCAGTATTTT
>TRBJ1-3|NA|TRBV7-9|NA
CASSSLSGNTIYF
TGTGCCAGCAGCTCCCTCTCTGGAAACACCATATATTTT
>TRBJ1-1|TRBD1|TRBV5-1|NA
CASSLTGGNTEAFF
TGCGCCAGCAGCTTAACAGGGGGGAACACTGAAGCTTTCTTT
>TRBJ2-5|NA|TRBV6-1|NA
CASSVEGGETQYF
TGTGCCAGCAGTGTTGAAGGGGGAGAGACCCAGTACTTC
>TRBJ2-7|NA|TRBV5-4|once
CASSHGDLLYEQYF
TGTGCCAGCAGCCACGGAGACCTCCTGTACGAGCAGTACTTC
>TRBJ2-3|TRBD2|TRBV7-2|NA
CASRASGTSTDTQYF
TGTGCCAGCAGAGCTAGCGGGACCAGCACAGATACGCAGTATTTT
>TRBJ2-3|TRBD1|TRBV11-2|NA
CASSSTTGGDTQYF
TGTGCCAGCAGCTCCACCACAGGGGGGGATACGCAGTATTTT